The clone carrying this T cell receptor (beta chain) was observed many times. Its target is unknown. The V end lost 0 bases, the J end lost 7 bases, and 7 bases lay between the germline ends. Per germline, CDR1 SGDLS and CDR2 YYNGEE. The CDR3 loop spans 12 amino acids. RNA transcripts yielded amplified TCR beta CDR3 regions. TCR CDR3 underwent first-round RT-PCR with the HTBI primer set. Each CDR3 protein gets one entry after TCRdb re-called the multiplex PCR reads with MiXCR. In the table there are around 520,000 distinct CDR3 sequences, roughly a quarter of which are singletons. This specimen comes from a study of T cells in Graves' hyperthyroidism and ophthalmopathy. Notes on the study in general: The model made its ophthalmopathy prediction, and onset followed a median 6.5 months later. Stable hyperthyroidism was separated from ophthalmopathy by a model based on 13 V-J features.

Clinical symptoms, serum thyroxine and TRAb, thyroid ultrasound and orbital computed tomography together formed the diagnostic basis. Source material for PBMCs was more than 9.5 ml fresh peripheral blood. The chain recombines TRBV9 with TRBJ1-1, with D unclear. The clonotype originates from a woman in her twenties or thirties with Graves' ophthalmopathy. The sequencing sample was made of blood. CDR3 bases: TGTGCCAGCAGCGTAGATGGCGGTGAAGCTTTCTTT. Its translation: CASSVDGGEAFF.